This is a list of T cell receptor beta chains from one sample in a study of cytomegalovirus exposure and HLA in healthy donors. Measured with immunoSEQ multiplex PCR; TCRdb has only the in-frame clones, and not every one. The sample lists some 130,000 clones, more than 70% occurring once. The sample taken for sequencing was PBMCs. Receptors were obtained from a man aged 40-49 years in good health and CMV-seronegative. CDR3s leave out the opening cysteine and the closing phenylalanine or tryptophan. The order of the fields is V gene, J gene, CDR3 protein.

TRBV6-1,TRBJ2-7,ASSEGQGYFGEQY
TRBV11-2,TRBJ1-5,ASSLAGNRQPQH
TRBV6-1,TRBJ2-7,AIRPDFYEQY
TRBV28,TRBJ1-2,ASSSGTGVYGYT
TRBV11-2,TRBJ1-5,ASSLGPGGDYQPQH
TRBV4-1,TRBJ1-5,ASSQGPRVGGYSNQPQH
TRBV6-1,TRBJ1-1,ASTGIGGGDTEAF
TRBV7-9,TRBJ2-7,ASSLQLAGGQREQY
TRBV7-6,TRBJ1-4,ASSLDSLNEKLF
TRBV6-5,TRBJ2-7,ASSNQRGGYEQY
TRBV15,TRBJ1-5,ATSRDRGTGNQPQH
TRBV5-1,TRBJ2-1,ASSKGAYNEQF
TRBV5-1,TRBJ2-3,ASSLWGQGTDTQY
TRBV15,TRBJ1-3,ATSRDRRGSGNTIY
TRBV28,TRBJ2-4,ASSVSGTGYAKNIQY
TRBV19,TRBJ1-6,ASSGASGESSPLH
TRBV18,TRBJ2-7,ASSPGEGYEQY
TRBV2,TRBJ1-5,ASSAVRTSYSNQPQH
TRBV6-6,TRBJ2-5,ASRHIAGGPQETQY
TRBV9,TRBJ2-3,ASSVARVDTQY
TRBV5-1,TRBJ2-4,ASSADYSRTGDQY
TRBV9,TRBJ2-2,ASSPRTSGGAMTGELF
TRBV18,TRBJ2-2,ASSPLDTGDTGELF
TRBV30,TRBJ1-1,AWSVEIGVGVGTEAF
TRBV4-1,TRBJ2-1,ASSQDSPTSGLYNEQF
TRBV6-1,TRBJ1-4,ASSEVTSGGEKLF
TRBV10-2,TRBJ2-7,ASSRTSGGYEQY
TRBV29-1,TRBJ2-2,SVAGTINTGELF
TRBV30,TRBJ2-3,AWRGQGVMNTQY
TRBV5-6,TRBJ1-1,ASSLMAAPSNTEAF
TRBV5-1,TRBJ1-6,ASSLRGADSYNSPLH
TRBV30,TRBJ2-5,AWSVSGTDAPQY
TRBV5-1,TRBJ2-1,ASSPDSSSYNEQF
TRBV19,TRBJ2-3,ASSIVLAGGSTDTQY